A single count supports the clone carrying this T cell receptor (beta chain). Antigen: not known. The record originates from a study of high-grade serous ovarian cancer treatment subgroups. Study details: On average, 14,192 reads and several thousand unique TCR beta rearrangements were obtained per sample.

Study-level findings and limits: Without spatial data, bulk sequencing limits insight into HGSC tumor diversity.

The tumor samples were collected prior to definitive surgery or chemotherapy. The CDR3 totals 17 residues. With 1 base clipped from V and 5 bases from J, the junction kept 7 bases outside the gene matches. Germline CDR1 SGHRS, CDR2 YFSETQ. TCRdb's copy holds only in-frame clones and misses some; the assay was immunoSEQ multiplex PCR. The sample has about 36,000 clones, approximately 80% seen once. The TCR sequence derives from a human donor with high-grade serous ovarian cancer. V usage is TRBV5-1 and J usage is TRBJ2-5, with 14 bases fitting TRBD2. The sample taken for sequencing was tumor tissue. The CDR3 loop is CASSLPPGTSGSETQYF. Written as DNA, the CDR3 is TGCGCCAGCAGCTTGCCGCCCGGGACTAGCGGGAGTGAGACCCAGTACTTC. Together with reference TRBV5-1 and TRBJ2-5, the CDR3 gives the full variable domain: KAGVTQTPRYLIKTRGQQVTLSCSPISGHRSVSWYQQTPGQGLQFLFEYFSETQRNKGNFPGRFSGRQFSNSRSEMNVSTLELGDSALYLCASSLPPGTSGSETQYFGPGTRLLVL.